Following are 18 T cell receptor beta chains from one sample sequenced in a study of CXCR3-negative and CXCR3-positive naive CD8 T cells. The libraries of TRB cDNA were constructed through 5' RACE using UMI labels. TCRdb reprocessed the 5' RACE reads; each CDR3 protein has one entry and no DNA is given. The table lists more than 50,000 distinct CDR3 sequences. Sequencing was done on a sample of naive CXCR3- CD8+ T cells from blood. Subset noted: CD45RO-CCR7+CD27+CD95- naive CD8+ T cells lacking CXCR3 (TNR3-). The receptors stem from a human donor in good health. Some clones in this sample may be carry-over from other donors' samples.

CDR3 sequence reads: CASSPFGGSPGGEQFF. V gene TRBV12-3 or TRBV12-4 combines with J gene TRBJ2-1; the TCRdb D gene call, TRBD1, has no DNA to confirm it. This CDR3 contains 16 residues.

CDR3 sequence: CASSDSGQGADTQYF. V gene TRBV6-4 combines with J gene TRBJ2-3; absent DNA, TCRdb's TRBD1 call cannot be checked. CDR3 length equals 15 residues. CDR1 is MRHNA, CDR2 SNTAGT, per germline.

The J gene is TRBJ2-7, the V gene TRBV20-1; the TCRdb call, TRBD2, lacks DNA for checking. The CDR3 has 13 residues. Germline V CDR1 and CDR2: DFQATT, SNEGSKA (reference sequence). The CDR3 region is CSVSTSPSYEQYF.

The chain joins TRBV6-2 or TRBV6-3 to TRBJ2-5; the TCRdb D gene call, TRBD2, has no DNA to confirm it. CDR1 and CDR2 (germline): MNHEY, SVGEGT. CDR3 length: 15 amino acids. The CDR3 loop is CASSYAGGIQETQYF.

The chain is built from TRBV6-5 and TRBJ1-1; the TRBD1 assignment by TCRdb is unverifiable without DNA. This CDR3 spans 14 amino acids. Per the germline V gene, CDR1 is MNHEY and CDR2 is SVGAGI. CDR3: CASSLGTTNTEAFF.

This sequence joins TRBV2 and TRBJ2-5; TCRdb designates TRBD1, a call that cannot be tested without DNA. Per the germline V gene, CDR1 is SNHLY and CDR2 is FYNNEI. There are 15 residues in the CDR3. The CDR3: CASSEGRRGRETQYF.

J is TRBJ2-7 and V is TRBV20-1; TCRdb outputs TRBD2, but without DNA this stays unchecked. Germline V gene lookup returns CDR1 DFQATT and CDR2 SNEGSKA (reference sequence). This CDR3 has 13 amino acids. CDR3 residues: CSARELAGMEQYF.

The chain combines TRBV6-5 with TRBJ1-1; lacking DNA, the TRBD1 call made by TCRdb goes unchecked. This CDR3 is 14 amino acids long. CDR1 and CDR2 from the germline V gene are MNHEY and SVGAGI. Here the CDR3 reads CASSYLSVNTEAFF.

The genes are TRBV19 and TRBJ2-1; TCRdb's assignment of TRBD1 cannot be checked, as there is no DNA. This CDR3 has 14 amino acids. Germline CDR1 and CDR2: LNHDA and SQIVND (reference sequence). The CDR3 here is CASNQGGTYNEQFF.

The chain couples TRBV12-3 or TRBV12-4 to TRBJ2-2; TCRdb gives TRBD1 as the D gene, but with no DNA this cannot be confirmed. The CDR3 runs 15 residues. CDR3 region: CASSPRPGFTGELFF.

The chain joins TRBV29-1 to TRBJ2-2. CDR3 size: 12 residues. Germline lookup yields CDR1 SQVTM and CDR2 ANQGSEA. The CDR3 spells CSAVTETGELFF.

This chain connects TRBV28 to TRBJ1-4. The V gene's germline CDR1 is MDHEN and CDR2 SYDVKM. CDR3 length: 15 residues. CDR3 amino acids: CASTRRSPTNEKLFF.

This chain uses TRBV15 with TRBJ2-3; TCRdb returns TRBD2, unconfirmable since there is no DNA. Germline CDR1 LNHNV, CDR2 YYDKDF (reference sequence). The CDR3 totals 15 residues. The CDR3 region is CATAGTRAMGDTQYF.

The chain combines TRBV6-2 or TRBV6-3 with TRBJ1-1; TCRdb's D call of TRBD1 is untestable without DNA. This CDR3 comprises 14 residues. CDR1 is MNHEY, CDR2 SVGEGT, per germline. The CDR3 protein is CASGSFHRGTEAFF.

The chain recombines TRBV28 with TRBJ2-1; TCRdb's D call of TRBD1 is untestable without DNA. Germline lookup yields CDR1 MDHEN and CDR2 SYDVKM. The CDR3 extends over 17 amino acids. The CDR3 is CASSTRGAGGPYNEQFF.

The genes are TRBV7-2 and TRBJ1-1. This CDR3 region has 16 residues. Germline assignment: CDR1 SGHTA and CDR2 FQGNSA. The CDR3 protein is CASSLGRNVRNTEAFF.

The chain has TRBV28 and TRBJ1-2; TCRdb selects TRBD1, and the lack of DNA leaves this call unchecked. The CDR3 spans 14 residues. Germline assignment: CDR1 MDHEN and CDR2 SYDVKM. CDR3 residues: CASSLPGQGYGYTF.

The chain has TRBV7-2 and TRBJ2-7; as DNA is missing, the TRBD2 call by TCRdb cannot be tested. The CDR3 has 15 residues. Germline V gene lookup returns CDR1 SGHTA and CDR2 FQGNSA. The CDR3 loop is CASSLDPSRDYEQYF.